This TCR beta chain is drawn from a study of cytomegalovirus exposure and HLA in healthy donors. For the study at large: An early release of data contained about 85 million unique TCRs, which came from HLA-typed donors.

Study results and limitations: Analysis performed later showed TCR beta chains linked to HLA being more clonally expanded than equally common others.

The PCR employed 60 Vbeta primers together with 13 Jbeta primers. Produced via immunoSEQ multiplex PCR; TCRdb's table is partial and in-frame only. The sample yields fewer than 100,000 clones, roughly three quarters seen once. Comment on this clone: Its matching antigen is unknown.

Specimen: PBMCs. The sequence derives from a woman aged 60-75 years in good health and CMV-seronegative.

The CDR3 bases are TGTGCCAGCAGTTACGGGACTAGCGGGCCTCAAGAGACCCAGTACTTC. It encodes CASSYGTSGPQETQYF. The chain combines TRBV6-5 with TRBJ2-5; TRBD2 agrees at 12 bases. The germline CDR1 and CDR2 sequences are MNHEY and SVGAGI. The CDR3 is 16 residues long. J gave up 2 bases and V 2 bases, and 3 bases lay outside the gene matches.